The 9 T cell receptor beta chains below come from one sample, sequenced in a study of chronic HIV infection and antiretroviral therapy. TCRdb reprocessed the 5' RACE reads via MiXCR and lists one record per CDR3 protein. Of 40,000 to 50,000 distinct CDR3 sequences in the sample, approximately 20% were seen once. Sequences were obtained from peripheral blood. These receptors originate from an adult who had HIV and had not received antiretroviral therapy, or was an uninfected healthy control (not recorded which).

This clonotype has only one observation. The chain's CDR3 is CASSRLVGNEQFF. The CDR3 DNA is TGTGCCAGCAGTAGGCTAGTAGGAAATGAGCAGTTCTTC. This chain uses TRBV6-4 with TRBJ2-1; D is ambiguous. The V gene's germline CDR1 is MRHNA and CDR2 SNTAGT. The CDR3 spans 13 residues. Trimming pared 5 bases from V and 7 bases from J, leaving 12 bases between.

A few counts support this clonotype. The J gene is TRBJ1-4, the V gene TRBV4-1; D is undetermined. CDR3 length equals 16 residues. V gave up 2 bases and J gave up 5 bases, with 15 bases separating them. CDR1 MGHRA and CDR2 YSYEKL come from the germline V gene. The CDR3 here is CASSQLRGALNEKLFF. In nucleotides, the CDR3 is TGCGCCAGCAGCCAATTGCGAGGTGCCCTCAATGAAAAACTGTTTTTT.

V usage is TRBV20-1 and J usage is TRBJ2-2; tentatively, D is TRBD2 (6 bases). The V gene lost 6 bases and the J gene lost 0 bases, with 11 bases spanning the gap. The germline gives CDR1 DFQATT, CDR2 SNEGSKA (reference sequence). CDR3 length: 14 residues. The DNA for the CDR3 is TGCAGTGCGCGCCGGACTACGAACACCGGGGAGCTGTTTTTT. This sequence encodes CSARRTTNTGELFF.

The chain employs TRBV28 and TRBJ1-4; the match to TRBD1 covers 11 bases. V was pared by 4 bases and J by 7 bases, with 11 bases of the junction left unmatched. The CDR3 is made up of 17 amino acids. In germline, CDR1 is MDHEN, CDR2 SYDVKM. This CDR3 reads CASSSNYLDRGPEKLFF. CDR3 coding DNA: TGTGCCAGCAGTTCTAATTACTTGGACAGGGGGCCTGAAAAACTGTTTTTT.

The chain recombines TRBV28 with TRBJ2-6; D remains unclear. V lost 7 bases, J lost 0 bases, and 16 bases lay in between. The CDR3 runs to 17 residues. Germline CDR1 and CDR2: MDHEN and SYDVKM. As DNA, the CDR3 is TGTGCCAGCACACGTGCCTCTTCCTCCTCTGGGGCCAACGTCCTGACTTTC. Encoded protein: CASTRASSSSGANVLTF.

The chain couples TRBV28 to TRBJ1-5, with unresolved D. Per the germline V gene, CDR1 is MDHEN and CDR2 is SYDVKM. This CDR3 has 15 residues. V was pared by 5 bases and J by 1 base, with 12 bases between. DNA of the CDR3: TGTGCCAGCAGTCTCTCTCCCGCGAGCAATCAGCCCCAGCATTTT. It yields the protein CASSLSPASNQPQHF.

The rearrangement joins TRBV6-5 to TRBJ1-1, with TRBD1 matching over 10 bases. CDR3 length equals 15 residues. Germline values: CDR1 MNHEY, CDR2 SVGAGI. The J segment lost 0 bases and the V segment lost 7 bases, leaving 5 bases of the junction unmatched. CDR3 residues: CASIRDRGLNTEAFF. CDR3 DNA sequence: TGTGCCAGCATTCGGGACAGGGGATTGAACACTGAAGCTTTCTTT.

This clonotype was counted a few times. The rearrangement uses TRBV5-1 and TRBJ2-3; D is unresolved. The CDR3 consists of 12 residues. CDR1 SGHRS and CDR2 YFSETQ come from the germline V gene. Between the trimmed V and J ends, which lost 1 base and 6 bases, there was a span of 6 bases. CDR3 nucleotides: TGCGCCAGCAGCTTGTTGGCGGATACGCAGTATTTT. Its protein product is CASSLLADTQYF.

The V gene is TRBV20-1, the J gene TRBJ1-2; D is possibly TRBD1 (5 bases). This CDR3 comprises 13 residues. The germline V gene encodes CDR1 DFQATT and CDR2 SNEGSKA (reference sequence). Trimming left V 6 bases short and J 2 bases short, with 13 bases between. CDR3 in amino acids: CSALTGGNYGYTF. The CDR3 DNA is TGCAGTGCCCTAACTGGGGGGAACTATGGCTACACCTTC.